Presented here are 14 T cell receptor beta chains from one specimen sequenced in a study of cytomegalovirus exposure and HLA in healthy donors. A multiplex PCR was run with 60 Vbeta primers and 13 Jbeta primers. Measured with immunoSEQ multiplex PCR; TCRdb has only the in-frame clones, and not every one. The profile covers about 200,000 clones, with about 80% appearing a single time and 1.9% taken by the ten largest. The sample was PBMCs. These receptors all stem from a man under 40 in good health and CMV-seronegative.

This rearrangement joins TRBV27 to TRBJ2-1; maybe TRBD1 (6 bases). V was pared by 6 bases and J by 6 bases, with 15 bases between. Germline CDR1 and CDR2: MNHEY and SMNVEV (reference sequence). This CDR3 contains 14 residues. CDR3 sequence: CASRSYRDGNEQFF. The CDR3 DNA reads as TGTGCCAGCAGATCCTACAGGGATGGCAATGAGCAGTTCTTC.

This chain joins TRBV7-9 and TRBJ2-3; D is perhaps TRBD1 (5 bases). The V gene's germline CDR1 is SEHNR and CDR2 FQNEAQ (reference sequence). V dropped 8 bases and J dropped 3 bases, with 15 bases sitting between them. CDR3 size: 14 residues. The CDR3 spells CASRDRTTTDTQYF. Here the CDR3 DNA reads TGTGCCAGCCGAGACAGAACAACAACAGATACGCAGTATTTT.

The chain recombines TRBV13 with TRBJ2-5; the D is unclear. Germline V gene sequence: CDR1 PRHDT, CDR2 FYEKMQ (reference sequence). The CDR3 has 13 amino acids. Trimming left V 2 bases short and J 2 bases short, with 6 bases between. CDR3 nucleotides: TGTGCCAGCAGCTTATGGCAGCAAGAGACCCAGTACTTC. Its protein product is CASSLWQQETQYF.

The rearrangement links TRBV28 to TRBJ2-7, with 7 bases identical to TRBD1. The V gene's germline CDR1 is MDHEN and CDR2 SYDVKM. Trimming took 10 bases from V and 2 from J; bases not matched to a gene: 8. CDR3 length equals 13 residues. In DNA form, the CDR3 reads TGTGCCATCCAACAGGGGACGCCCTACGAGCAGTACTTC. Residues: CAIQQGTPYEQYF.

This clone was counted between two and nine times. This chain connects TRBV21-1 to TRBJ2-5; the table's D call, TRBD1, was not checked against the DNA. TRBV21-1 is shown as a pseudogene. The CDR3 length is 17 residues. CDR3 residues: CASSKDFGPEQQETQYF. CDR3 DNA: TGTGCCAGCAGCAAGGATTTTGGGCCAGAGCAACAAGAGACCCAGTACTTC.

The V gene is TRBV5-1, the J gene TRBJ2-1; tentative D call: TRBD1 (6 bases). Trimming shortened V by 0 bases and J by 5 bases, and 12 bases separated the two germline ends. Germline-derived CDR1 and CDR2 are SGHRS and YFSETQ. There are 15 residues in the CDR3. The CDR3 loop is CASSLGDKPNNEQFF. The CDR3 DNA reads TGCGCCAGCAGCTTGGGGGACAAACCAAACAATGAGCAGTTCTTC. Looking up the rest from reference TRBV5-1 and TRBJ2-1 gives the full variable domain: KAGVTQTPRYLIKTRGQQVTLSCSPISGHRSVSWYQQTPGQGLQFLFEYFSETQRNKGNFPGRFSGRQFSNSRSEMNVSTLELGDSALYLCASSLGDKPNNEQFFGPGTRLTVL.

V and J are TRBV29-1 and TRBJ2-1; TRBD2 might be the D (6 bases). Between the trimmed V and J ends, which lost 4 bases and 4 bases, there was a span of 8 bases. The germline gives CDR1 SQVTM, CDR2 ANQGSEA. This CDR3 contains 12 residues. CDR3 amino acids: CSVVGSYNEQFF. The CDR3 bases are TGCAGCGTTGTCGGGAGTTACAATGAGCAGTTCTTC.

This chain joins TRBV28 and TRBJ1-1, with D possibly matching TRBD1 (6 bases). The CDR3 extends over 15 amino acids. Trimming cost V 7 bases and J 0 bases, with 15 bases left between them. Germline V gives CDR1 MDHEN, CDR2 SYDVKM. The CDR3 sequence: CASTYLGQVNTEAFF. DNA of the CDR3: TGTGCCAGCACCTACCTGGGACAAGTGAACACTGAAGCTTTCTTT.

The rearrangement links TRBV5-4 to TRBJ2-1; D remains ambiguous. The CDR3 runs 14 residues. V gave up 9 bases and J gave up 5 bases, with 18 bases separating them. CDR1 is SGHNT, CDR2 YYREEE, per germline (reference sequence). This CDR3 reads CAILLLGRNNEQFF. In DNA, the CDR3 is TGTGCCATCCTGCTGCTGGGCCGGAACAATGAGCAGTTCTTC.

The rearrangement uses TRBV7-9 and TRBJ2-3; D not resolved. The CDR3 spans 13 residues. Trimming pared 5 bases from V and 0 bases from J, leaving 6 bases between. CDR1 SEHNR and CDR2 FQNEAQ come from the germline V gene (reference sequence). CDR3 in DNA: TGTGCCAGCAGCCGTCCTAGCACAGATACGCAGTATTTT. Protein product: CASSRPSTDTQYF.

The chain has TRBV5-6 and TRBJ2-7; the match to TRBD2 covers 10 bases. The length of the CDR3 is 15 residues. Losses at the gene ends were 3 bases for V and 4 bases for J; bases not matched to a gene: 7. Germline CDR1 is SGHDT and CDR2 is YYEEEE. CDR3 DNA: TGTGCCAGCAGCTGGAATCCGGGACTAGCGTACGAGCAGTACTTC. The encoded protein is CASSWNPGLAYEQYF.

The chain recombines TRBV28 with TRBJ2-1; D is uncertain. V lost 5 bases, J lost 6 bases, and 20 bases lay in between. Germline loops: CDR1 MDHEN, CDR2 SYDVKM. This CDR3 region has 16 residues. This CDR3 is CASSHDFLSVGNEQFF. For the CDR3, the DNA is TGTGCCAGCAGTCACGACTTCCTATCCGTCGGCAATGAGCAGTTCTTC.

The chain uses TRBV4-2 and TRBJ2-5, with TRBD2 matching over 11 bases. In germline, CDR1 is LGHNA, CDR2 YNFKEQ. The CDR3 totals 18 residues. Trimming cost V 0 bases and J 5 bases; bases outside gene matches: 11. The CDR3 region is CASSQDLSSGRTWETQYF. Written as DNA, the CDR3 is TGTGCCAGCAGCCAAGATTTGTCTAGCGGGAGGACTTGGGAGACCCAGTACTTC.

The chain links TRBV27 to TRBJ2-1; D is perhaps TRBD1 (6 bases). This CDR3 has 14 residues. V lost 3 bases and J 5 bases, leaving 11 bases between the germline ends. Germline CDR1 reads MNHEY; CDR2 reads SMNVEV (reference sequence). This CDR3 reads CASSLFRQDNEQFF. For the CDR3, the DNA is TGTGCCAGCAGTTTGTTTCGACAGGACAATGAGCAGTTCTTC.